These 10 T cell receptor beta chains came from one sample sequenced in a study of cytomegalovirus exposure and HLA in healthy donors. The PCR had 60 Vbeta and 13 Jbeta primers. Here immunoSEQ multiplex PCR was the method, and the copy in TCRdb shows in-frame clones only, minus some. This table has over 150,000 clones, 75% to 90% appearing once. The material sequenced was PBMCs. These TCRs come from a middle-aged man in good health and CMV-seronegative.

This clone has only a few counts. The chain joins TRBV5-5 to TRBJ1-4; TRBD1 might be the D (6 bases). The V and J ends lost 0 bases and 8 bases respectively, with 14 bases between them. Germline CDR1 is SGHKS and CDR2 is YYEKEE (reference sequence). The CDR3 extends over 15 amino acids. The CDR3 protein is CASSLVSTGQEKLFF. The CDR3 nucleotides are TGTGCCAGCAGCTTGGTCTCCACAGGGCAAGAAAAACTGTTTTTT.

This chain joins TRBV19 and TRBJ2-7, with D perhaps matching TRBD1 (5 bases). V lost 7 bases to trimming and J lost 0 bases, with 19 bases between them. Per germline, CDR1 LNHDA and CDR2 SQIVND (reference sequence). The CDR3 is 16 residues long. CDR3 protein: CASTLFGARSSYEQYF. As DNA, the CDR3 is TGTGCCAGTACCCTATTTGGGGCCCGTAGCTCCTACGAGCAGTACTTC.

The gene calls are TRBV19 and TRBJ1-5, with unresolved D. The V gene lost 6 bases and the J gene lost 0 bases, with 9 bases spanning the gap. The CDR3 has 14 residues. Germline V gene lookup returns CDR1 LNHDA and CDR2 SQIVND (reference sequence). The CDR3 nucleotides are TGTGCCAGTAGGTTACCGGGTAGCAATCAGCCCCAGCATTTT. Translating gives CASRLPGSNQPQHF.

The chain joins TRBV6-1 to TRBJ1-5; D may be TRBD1 (5 bases). This CDR3 contains 13 residues. Germline lookup yields CDR1 MNHNS and CDR2 SASEGT. Trimming shortened V by 2 bases and J by 5 bases, and 7 bases separated the two germline ends. The CDR3 is CASSERGYQPQHF. CDR3 DNA sequence: TGTGCCAGCAGTGAAAGGGGATATCAGCCCCAGCATTTT.

The CDR3 reads CATSIGTGWGNQPQHF. The CDR3 coding sequence is TGTGCCACCAGCATCGGAACGGGATGGGGCAATCAGCCCCAGCATTTT. This chain links TRBV15 with TRBJ1-5; unclear D gene. This CDR3 spans 16 amino acids. From germline, CDR1 is LNHNV and CDR2 YYDKDF (reference sequence). V lost 4 bases and J lost 2, with 15 bases in between.

The chain joins TRBV6-1 to TRBJ2-1, with D maybe TRBD1 (6 bases). The CDR3 sequence is 15 residues long. Trimming left V 2 bases short and J 4 bases short, with 12 bases between. CDR1 is MNHNS, CDR2 SASEGT, per germline. The CDR3 region is CASSEQGSTYNEQFF. CDR3 DNA sequence: TGTGCCAGCAGTGAACAGGGGTCGACTTACAATGAGCAGTTCTTC.

V is TRBV6-4 and J is TRBJ2-1, with TRBD2 identical over 8 bases. After removal of 2 bases from V and 12 bases from J, the junction contained 9 bases not matched to a gene. Germline V gene data show CDR1 as MRHNA and CDR2 as SNTAGT. This CDR3 region has 14 residues. The CDR3 protein is CASSDGRSGKGQFF. CDR3 DNA: TGTGCCAGCAGTGACGGTCGTAGCGGGAAAGGGCAGTTCTTC.

The chain recombines TRBV7-9 with TRBJ1-1; possibly TRBD1 for D (6 bases). V lost 5 bases to trimming and J lost 2 bases, with 15 bases between them. CDR1 is SEHNR and CDR2 is FQNEAQ in the germline V gene (reference sequence). The CDR3 totals 15 residues. Written as DNA, the CDR3 is TGTGCCAGCAGCCCGAGCGGCAGGGGTAACACTGAAGCTTTCTTT. Its protein product is CASSPSGRGNTEAFF.

In its sample, this clone was seen many times. The chain employs TRBV7-8 and TRBJ1-5, with 10 positions matching TRBD1. Germline V lookup: CDR1 SGHVS, CDR2 FQNEAQ. There are 15 residues in the CDR3. J lost 6 bases, V lost 2 bases, and 4 bases had no gene match. The CDR3 sequence: CASSLSRDRGQPQHF. The CDR3 DNA reads TGTGCCAGCAGCTTATCGAGGGACAGGGGTCAGCCCCAGCATTTT.

This clone turned up a few times. J is TRBJ1-1 and V is TRBV7-2; 9 nucleotides agree with TRBD1. The V gene's germline CDR1 is SGHTA and CDR2 FQGNSA. V lost 5 bases and J lost 5; bases outside the gene matches: 6. This CDR3 comprises 14 residues. In DNA form, the CDR3 reads TGTGCCAGCAGCCCCGGACAGGGGCGAACTGAAGCTTTCTTT. The encoded protein is CASSPGQGRTEAFF.